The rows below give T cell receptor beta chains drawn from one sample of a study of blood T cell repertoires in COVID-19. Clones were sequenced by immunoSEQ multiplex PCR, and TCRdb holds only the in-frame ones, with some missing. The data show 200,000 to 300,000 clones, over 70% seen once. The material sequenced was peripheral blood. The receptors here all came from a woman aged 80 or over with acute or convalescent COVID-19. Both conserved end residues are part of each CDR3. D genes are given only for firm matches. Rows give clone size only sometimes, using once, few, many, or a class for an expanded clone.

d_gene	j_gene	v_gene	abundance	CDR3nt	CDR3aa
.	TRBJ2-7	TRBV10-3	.	TGTGCCATCAGTGTCCTCGACTTTGACGAGCAGTACTTC	CAISVLDFDEQYF
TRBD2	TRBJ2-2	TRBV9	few	TGTGCCAGCAGCGGCTTTGGAGCGGGGACCGGGGAGCTGTTTTTT	CASSGFGAGTGELFF
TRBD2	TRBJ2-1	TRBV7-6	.	TGTGCCAGCAGCTTACCTCTAGCGGGAATAGGTGAGCAGTTCTTC	CASSLPLAGIGEQFF
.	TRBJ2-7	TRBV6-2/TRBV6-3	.	TGTGCCAGCAGTTGGCCGCTTACAGGGAGCTCCTACGAGCAGTACTTC	CASSWPLTGSSYEQYF
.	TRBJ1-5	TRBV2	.	TGTGCCAGCTTCGAGGGCCTTAATCAGCCCCAGCATTTT	CASFEGLNQPQHF
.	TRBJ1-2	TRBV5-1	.	TGCGCCAGCAGCTCGGGGGATGAGGTAGACGGCTACACCTTC	CASSSGDEVDGYTF
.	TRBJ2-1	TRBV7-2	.	TGTGCCAGCAGCTTAAGCGTTGGTGAGCAGTTCTTC	CASSLSVGEQFF
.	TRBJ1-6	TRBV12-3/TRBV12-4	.	TGTGCCAGCAGTCGTGACAGATATTCACCCCTCCACTTT	CASSRDRYSPLHF
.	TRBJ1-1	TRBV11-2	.	TGTGCCAGCAGCCCCCTTTGGGGCAGAATGAACACTGAAGCTTTCTTT	CASSPLWGRMNTEAFF
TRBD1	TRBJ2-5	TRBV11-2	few	TGTGCCAGCAGCTTAGCTCCCGACAGGGGCCAAGAGACCCAGTACTTC	CASSLAPDRGQETQYF
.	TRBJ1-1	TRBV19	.	TGTGCCAGTATCCCGACTCAGAACACTGAAGCTTTCTTT	CASIPTQNTEAFF
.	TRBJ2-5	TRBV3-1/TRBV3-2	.	TGTGCCAGCAGCCAAGATCTTAGATTCGGAGAGACCCAGTACTTC	CASSQDLRFGETQYF
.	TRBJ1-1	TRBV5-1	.	TGCGCCAGCAGCTTGGGCGACATGGGCGCTGAAGCTTTCTTT	CASSLGDMGAEAFF
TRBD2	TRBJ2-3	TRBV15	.	TGTGCCACCAGCAGTCTCCTAGCGGGGCTAGGTGGTACGCAGTATTTT	CATSSLLAGLGGTQYF
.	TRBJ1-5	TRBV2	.	TGTGCCAGCAGAGGACAGAATCAGCCCCAGCATTTT	CASRGQNQPQHF
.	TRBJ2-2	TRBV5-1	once	TGCGCCAGCAGACGAGGGAGAGGGGGCACCGGGGAGCTGTTTTTT	CASRRGRGGTGELFF
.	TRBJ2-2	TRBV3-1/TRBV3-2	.	TGTGCCAGCAGCCAAGACCCGGGATCGAACACCGGGGAGCTGTTTTTT	CASSQDPGSNTGELFF
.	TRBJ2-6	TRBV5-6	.	TGTGCCAGCAGCTTGGATCAGGTGTCTGGGGCCAACGTCCTGACTTTC	CASSLDQVSGANVLTF
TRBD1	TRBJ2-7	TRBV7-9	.	TGTGCCAGCAGCTTAGCGACAGGGGTTGGCAGCGGCGAGCAGTACTTC	CASSLATGVGSGEQYF
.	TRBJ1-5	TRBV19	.	TGTGCCAGCAGAGACGGGCAGGGTAGCAATCAGCCCCAGCATTTT	CASRDGQGSNQPQHF
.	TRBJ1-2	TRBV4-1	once	TGCGCCAGCAGCCCAGGTCGGGGAAGCTATGGCTACACCTTC	CASSPGRGSYGYTF
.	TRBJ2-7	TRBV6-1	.	TGTGCCAGCAGTGTTCGCCACCTCTGGCCAGAATTCTACGAGCAGTACTTC	CASSVRHLWPEFYEQYF
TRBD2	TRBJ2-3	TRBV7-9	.	TGTGCCGCCGCGGGGCTAGCGGGAGTTGATACGCAGTATTTT	CAAAGLAGVDTQYF
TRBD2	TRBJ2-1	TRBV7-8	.	TGTGCCAGCAGCTTATATGGGACTAGCGGTGGAGAGCAGTTCTTC	CASSLYGTSGGEQFF
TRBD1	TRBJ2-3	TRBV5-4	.	TGTGCCAGCAGCTTGGGACAGGGGGCAGATACGCAGTATTTT	CASSLGQGADTQYF
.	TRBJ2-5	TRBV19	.	TGTGCCAGTAGTATCCACGGAGGGAGACAGGAGACCCAGTACTTC	CASSIHGGRQETQYF
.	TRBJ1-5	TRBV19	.	TGTGCCAGTAGTTACACACAGGGAGTTAGCAATCAGCCCCAGCATTTT	CASSYTQGVSNQPQHF
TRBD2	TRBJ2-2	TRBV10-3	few	TGTGCCATCAGTGGTAGCGGGGGCGCCGGGGAGCTGTTTTTT	CAISGSGGAGELFF
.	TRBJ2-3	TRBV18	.	TGTGCCAGCTCACCGAGGGACTTTTGGGACACAGATACGCAGTATTTT	CASSPRDFWDTDTQYF
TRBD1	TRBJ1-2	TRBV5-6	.	TGTGCCAGCAGCCTACGGACAGGGTGGCGCGGCTATGGCTACACCTTC	CASSLRTGWRGYGYTF
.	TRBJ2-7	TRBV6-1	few	TGTGCCAGCAGCCACTCCTACGAGCAGTACTTC	CASSHSYEQYF
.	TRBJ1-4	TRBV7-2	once	TGTGCCAGCAGCCCCGGGGTTGGGATTGAAAAACTGTTTTTT	CASSPGVGIEKLFF
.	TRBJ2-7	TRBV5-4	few	TGTGCCAGCAGCGTACAGGGTGTCCAGGAGCAGTACTTC	CASSVQGVQEQYF
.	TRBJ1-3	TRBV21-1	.	TGTGCCAGCAGCAAAACAGGGGGAAACACCATATATTTT	CASSKTGGNTIYF
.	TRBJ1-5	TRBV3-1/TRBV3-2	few	TGTGCCAGCAGCATTGGACAGAATCAGCCCCAGCATTTT	CASSIGQNQPQHF
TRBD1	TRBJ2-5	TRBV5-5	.	TGTGCCAGCAGCTTGGACCAGGGGGCGGGCCTTCAAGAGACCCAGTACTTC	CASSLDQGAGLQETQYF
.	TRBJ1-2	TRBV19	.	TGTGCCAGTAGTATAAAGCGGAACTATGGCTACACCTTC	CASSIKRNYGYTF
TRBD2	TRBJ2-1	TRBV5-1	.	TGCGCCAGCAGCTCACGACTAGCCTCCTACAATGAGCAGTTCTTC	CASSSRLASYNEQFF
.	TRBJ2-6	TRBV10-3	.	TGTGCCATCCAACGGGACTTCGTTTCTGGGGCCAACGTCCTGACTTTC	CAIQRDFVSGANVLTF
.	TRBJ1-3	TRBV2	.	TGTGCCAGCAGTTCATCAGGTTTTGGAAACACCATATATTTT	CASSSSGFGNTIYF
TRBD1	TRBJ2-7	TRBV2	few	TGTGCCAGCAGTGGACAGGGGGTCTCCTACGAGCAGTACTTC	CASSGQGVSYEQYF
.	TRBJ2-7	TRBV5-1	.	TGCGCCAGCAGCTTGTCTCCGGGCTACGAGCAGTACTTC	CASSLSPGYEQYF
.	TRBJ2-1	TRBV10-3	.	TGTGCCATCAAGACCGGGGTGGTGGATGAGCAGTTCTTC	CAIKTGVVDEQFF
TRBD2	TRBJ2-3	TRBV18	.	TGTGCCAGCAACGGACTAGCGGGAGGGAAAGATACGCAGTATTTT	CASNGLAGGKDTQYF